The 29 T cell receptor beta chains listed next were all sequenced from one sample in a study of graft-versus-host responses after intestinal transplantation. The antigens these receptors bind are not known. The table came from immunoSEQ multiplex PCR; TCRdb's copy has only in-frame clones and leaves some out. The sample lists tens of thousands of clones, 91% occurring once. Sequencing was performed on unstimulated CD8+ T cells sorted from spleen or lymph node cells, taken before intestinal transplant. The receptors derive from a human donor who received an intestinal transplant.

The chain uses TRBV30 and TRBJ1-6, with 8 bases matching TRBD1. Germline V gives CDR1 GTSNPN, CDR2 SVGIG (reference sequence). The CDR3 contains 14 residues. V lost 4 bases and J lost 14; bases outside the gene matches: 13. The CDR3 DNA follows: TGTGCCTGGACCCTCCAGGGGGCCCAAGGAGCCCTCCACTTT. Its translation is CAWTLQGAQGALHF.

A single count supports this clone. The CDR3 region is CASSQGGINQPQHF. As DNA, the CDR3 is TGCGCCAGCAGCCAAGGAGGAATTAATCAGCCCCAGCATTTT. The rearrangement uses TRBV4-1 and TRBJ1-5; D unresolved. Germline V gives CDR1 MGHRA, CDR2 YSYEKL. CDR3 length: 14 amino acids. V dropped 1 base and J dropped 4 bases, with 8 bases sitting between them.

The CDR3 reads CASSLNSEKLFF. CDR3 nucleotides: TGTGCCAGCAGCTTAAACAGTGAAAAACTGTTTTTT. The chain carries TRBV5-6 and TRBJ1-4, with D hard to call. Germline-derived CDR1 and CDR2 are SGHDT and YYEEEE. Trimming removed 2 bases from V and 7 bases from J, with 6 bases in between. This CDR3 is 12 amino acids long.

As DNA, the CDR3 is TGTGCCAGCAGCTTGGGAGGAGGGTCAGGGGGCGCGGGCACTGAAGCTTTCTTT. Protein product: CASSLGGGSGGAGTEAFF. V is TRBV5-6 and J is TRBJ1-1; 8 nucleotides line up with TRBD1. This CDR3 region has 18 residues. The J segment lost 4 bases and the V segment lost 0 bases, leaving 14 bases of the junction unmatched. Germline V gene sequence: CDR1 SGHDT, CDR2 YYEEEE.

This chain uses TRBV2 with TRBJ2-5, with 7 bases fitting TRBD1. The DNA end is a closer match to TRBJ2-7, so the J assignment may be wrong. CDR3 size: 16 residues. Per the germline V gene, CDR1 is SNHLY and CDR2 is FYNNEI. The CDR3 is CASIRTRQGGIYEQYF. The CDR3 region has the DNA TGTGCCAGCATTCGAACTCGACAAGGGGGCATCTACGAGCAGTACTTC.

This rearrangement joins TRBV5-1 to TRBJ2-3; 9 nucleotides align to TRBD2. V gave up 4 bases and J gave up 4 bases; unmatched junction bases: 16. CDR1 is SGHRS, CDR2 YFSETQ, per germline. The CDR3 length is 18 residues. CDR3 in amino acids: CASSPGPGTSYQADTQYF. Here the CDR3 DNA reads TGCGCCAGCAGCCCAGGCCCGGGGACTAGCTATCAGGCAGATACGCAGTATTTT.

V gene TRBV6-5 combines with J gene TRBJ2-7; TRBD2 matches 11 bases. Losses at the gene ends were 4 bases for V and 4 bases for J; bases not matched to a gene: 9. Per the germline V gene, CDR1 is MNHEY and CDR2 is SVGAGI. This CDR3 has 16 amino acids. This chain's CDR3 is CASSLGLAEAAYEQYF. In DNA, the CDR3 is TGTGCCAGCAGTTTGGGACTAGCGGAGGCCGCGTACGAGCAGTACTTC.

The gene calls are TRBV14 and TRBJ2-7; 10 bases line up with TRBD2. The V segment lost 0 bases and the J segment 2 bases; nucleotides outside the gene matches: 4. The germline V gene encodes CDR1 SGHDN and CDR2 FVKESK. CDR3 size: 16 residues. The CDR3 coding sequence is TGTGCCAGCAGCCAAGATCTCACTAGCGGGACCTACGAGCAGTACTTC. Amino acid sequence: CASSQDLTSGTYEQYF.

This clone was seen only once. The chain recombines TRBV7-8 with TRBJ1-2; 8 bases are shared with TRBD1. Germline CDR1 is SGHVS and CDR2 is FQNEAQ. V lost 4 bases, J lost 8 bases, and 12 bases stayed unmatched. This CDR3 is 15 amino acids long. As DNA, the CDR3 is TGTGCCAGCAGCTGGAGGGGGGACAGGCCGGGGGGCTACACCTTC. Protein: CASSWRGDRPGGYTF.

This clone showed up just once. The chain employs TRBV21-1 and TRBJ2-3; TRBD2 is taken as the D call from the table, unchecked against the DNA. TRBV21-1 has pseudogene status. The CDR3 runs 18 residues. The CDR3 loop reads CASSSRGVLAGPTDTQYF. The CDR3 DNA is TGTGCCAGCAGCTCAAGAGGGGTACTAGCGGGACCCACAGATACGCAGTATTTT.

Remarks on this clone: The sample carries other DNA sequences with the same CDR3. V gene TRBV2 combines with J gene TRBJ1-1, with TRBD1 matching over 7 bases. The J segment lost 4 bases and the V segment lost 4 bases, leaving 9 bases of the junction unmatched. The CDR3 is 15 amino acids. From germline, CDR1 is SNHLY and CDR2 FYNNEI. The CDR3 loop is CASSGKGAICTEAFF. DNA of the CDR3: TGTGCCAGCAGTGGGAAGGGGGCAATTTGCACTGAAGCTTTCTTT.

The rearrangement joins TRBV28 to TRBJ1-4, with 11 bases aligning to TRBD1. This CDR3 is built from 14 residues. The V segment lost 6 bases and the J segment 5 bases; nucleotides outside the gene matches: 2. The V gene's germline CDR1 is MDHEN and CDR2 SYDVKM. The CDR3 here is CASRGQGGNEKLFF. Here the CDR3 DNA reads TGTGCCAGCAGGGGACAGGGGGGGAATGAAAAACTGTTTTTT.

The rearrangement joins TRBV30 to TRBJ2-1, with D possibly matching TRBD1 (5 bases). The CDR3 runs 13 residues. V was clipped by 2 bases and J by 7 bases, with 12 bases between them. Germline V gene sequence: CDR1 GTSNPN, CDR2 SVGIG (reference sequence). The CDR3 bases are TGTGCCTGGAGTTGGGGCGCGATGAATGAGCAGTTCTTC. It yields the protein CAWSWGAMNEQFF. The full variable domain, rest sourced from reference TRBV30 and TRBJ2-1, is SQTIHQWPATLVQPVGSPLSLECTVEGTSNPNLYWYRQAAGRGLQLLFYSVGIGQISSEVPQNLSASRPQDRQFILSSKKLLLSDSGFYLCAWSWGAMNEQFFGPGTRLTVL.

The chain uses TRBV6-1 and TRBJ1-1; D is unresolved. The germline V gene has CDR1 MNHNS and CDR2 SASEGT. The CDR3 has 10 residues. CDR3 in amino acids: CALRGDLAFF. CDR3 in DNA: TGTGCTCTCCGGGGAGATCTAGCTTTCTTT.

The chain employs TRBV7-9 and TRBJ2-7, with TRBD2 matching 7 bases. The CDR3 has 15 amino acids. V lost 0 bases to trimming and J lost 0 bases; unmatched junction nucleotides: 2. Germline V lookup: CDR1 SEHNR, CDR2 FQNEAQ (reference sequence). The DNA of the CDR3 is TGTGCCAGCAGCTTAGCGCGGGGGAGCTCCTACGAGCAGTACTTC. Protein sequence: CASSLARGSSYEQYF.

The chain employs TRBV11-2 and TRBJ2-1; 10 positions match TRBD1. V lost 7 bases and J lost 2; bases outside the gene matches: 2. The CDR3 is made up of 14 amino acids. Germline assignment: CDR1 SGHAT and CDR2 FQNNGV. The CDR3: CASKDRGTYNEQFF. CDR3 DNA sequence: TGTGCCAGCAAGGACAGGGGGACCTACAATGAGCAGTTCTTC.

The V gene is TRBV7-9, the J gene TRBJ1-1; D gene ambiguous. V lost 5 bases and J 4 bases, leaving 11 bases between the germline ends. This CDR3 has 13 amino acids. Germline loops: CDR1 SEHNR, CDR2 FQNEAQ (reference sequence). CDR3 residues: CASSVVEGTEAFF. CDR3 nucleotides: TGTGCCAGCAGCGTAGTAGAGGGCACTGAAGCTTTCTTT.

The chain combines TRBV15 with TRBJ1-1; 9 bases map to TRBD1. V dropped 0 bases and J dropped 10; count of bases not matched to a gene: 3. The germline gives CDR1 LNHNV, CDR2 YYDKDF (reference sequence). This CDR3 has 13 residues. The CDR3 protein is CATSRDRQGGAFF. CDR3 DNA sequence: TGTGCCACCAGCAGAGATCGACAGGGGGGAGCTTTCTTT.

The CDR3 is CASSLLWGGWNTEAFF. The CDR3, as DNA: TGCGCCAGCAGCCTGCTTTGGGGGGGTTGGAACACTGAAGCTTTCTTT. The chain has TRBV4-1 and TRBJ1-1; D may be TRBD1 (5 bases). The CDR3 is 16 amino acids. V shed 4 bases and J shed 1 base, with 16 bases lying between them. Germline values: CDR1 MGHRA, CDR2 YSYEKL.

This clone appeared a single time. The chain has TRBV19 and TRBJ2-1; TRBD1 matches at 8 bases. Germline V gives CDR1 LNHDA, CDR2 SQIVND (reference sequence). The CDR3 is 14 residues long. J gave up 9 bases and V 3 bases, and 7 bases lay outside the gene matches. Written as DNA, the CDR3 is TGTGCCAGTAGTATGGGAACAGGGGGAGGTGAGCAGTTCTTC. Translated: CASSMGTGGGEQFF. Full variable domain (remainder filled in from reference TRBV19 and TRBJ2-1): DGGITQSPKYLFRKEGQNVTLSCEQNLNHDAMYWYRQDPGQGLRLIYYSQIVNDFQKGDIAEGYSVSREKKESFPLTVTSAQKNPTAFYLCASSMGTGGGEQFFGPGTRLTVL.

The chain couples TRBV2 to TRBJ2-7, with TRBD2 matching over 8 bases. The germline gives CDR1 SNHLY, CDR2 FYNNEI. Unmatched junction bases numbered 13, after V lost 3 bases and J lost 0 bases. The CDR3 length is 18 residues. CDR3 residues: CASSDLLAGGPRSYEQYF. In DNA, the CDR3 is TGTGCCAGCAGTGACTTACTTGCGGGGGGTCCCCGCTCCTACGAGCAGTACTTC.

This clone was seen once. The chain employs TRBV9 and TRBJ2-3, with 12 bases fitting TRBD2. Looked up from germline, CDR1 is SGDLS and CDR2 is YYNGEE. The CDR3 spans 17 residues. V shed 5 bases and J 4 bases; nucleotides not matched to a gene: 11. CDR3 bases: TGTGCCAGCAGTTTAGGGAGAGGACTAGCGGGACCAGATACGCAGTATTTT. Its protein product is CASSLGRGLAGPDTQYF.

The V call is TRBV30, the J call TRBJ1-1, with TRBD1 matching over 8 bases. Germline CDR1 and CDR2: GTSNPN and SVGIG (reference sequence). The CDR3 contains 14 residues. V shed 1 base, J shed 0 bases, and the junction held 1 base outside the gene matches. The CDR3 loop reads CAWSAGGLNTEAFF. The DNA for the CDR3 is TGTGCCTGGAGTGCAGGGGGCCTGAACACTGAAGCTTTCTTT.

This clone was observed a single time. This chain uses TRBV9 with TRBJ2-1; 7 bases match TRBD2. J was trimmed by 3 bases and V by 0 bases; bases with no gene match: 0. The CDR3 spans 14 residues. Germline V gives CDR1 SGDLS, CDR2 YYNGEE. The CDR3, as DNA: TGTGCCAGCAGCGTAGGGACTAGCTACAATGAGCAGTTCTTC. This encodes CASSVGTSYNEQFF.

The chain combines TRBV7-9 with TRBJ2-1, with 9 bases lining up with TRBD1. CDR3 size: 15 residues. The junction had 6 bases not matched to a gene; V was cut back by 5 bases and J by 4 bases. In germline, CDR1 is SEHNR, CDR2 FQNEAQ (reference sequence). The CDR3, as DNA: TGTGCCAGCAGCGCCCGGGGACAGGGTTACAATGAGCAGTTCTTC. Translating it yields CASSARGQGYNEQFF.

DNA for the CDR3: TGTGCCAGTGTGACAGCCCCCGGGGAGCTGTTTTTT. Protein product: CASVTAPGELFF. The gene calls are TRBV2 and TRBJ2-2; D might be TRBD1 (5 bases). CDR1 and CDR2 from the germline V gene are SNHLY and FYNNEI. The CDR3 covers 12 residues. With 9 bases removed from V and 6 bases from J, the gap between germline ends came to 11 bases.

The chain employs TRBV6-1 and TRBJ2-1, with TRBD2 as a possible D gene (5 bases). Trimming took off 4 bases at V and 12 bases at J, with 28 bases between the two ends. The CDR3 contains 17 residues. Germline V CDR1 and CDR2: MNHNS, SASEGT. CDR3 sequence: CASSGLGSVSVREGQFF. Here the CDR3 DNA reads TGTGCCAGCAGTGGCCTAGGATCAGTCTCTGTTCGCGAGGGGCAGTTCTTC.

The J gene is TRBJ2-1, the V gene TRBV13; 8 bases are a match to TRBD2. The CDR3 has 16 amino acids. The germline V gene encodes CDR1 PRHDT and CDR2 FYEKMQ (reference sequence). V lost 5 bases to trimming and J lost 0 bases; unmatched junction nucleotides: 6. CDR3 nucleotide sequence: TGTGCCAGCAGCCAAGAAGCGGGGGACTCCTACAATGAGCAGTTCTTC. Amino acids: CASSQEAGDSYNEQFF. The full variable domain, its missing parts supplied by reference TRBV13 and TRBJ2-1, is AAGVIQSPRHLIKEKRETATLKCYPIPRHDTVYWYQQGPGQDPQFLISFYEKMQSDKGSIPDRFSAQQFSDYHSELNMSSLELGDSALYFCASSQEAGDSYNEQFFGPGTRLTVL.

This clone was recorded only once. The gene calls are TRBV7-9 and TRBJ2-2; D is ambiguous. V lost 3 bases to trimming and J lost 0 bases, with 5 bases between them. Germline V gene sequence: CDR1 SEHNR, CDR2 FQNEAQ (reference sequence). The CDR3 has 14 amino acids. The CDR3, as DNA: TGTGCCAGCAGCTTCTCCGCGAACACCGGGGAGCTGTTTTTT. Its translation is CASSFSANTGELFF.